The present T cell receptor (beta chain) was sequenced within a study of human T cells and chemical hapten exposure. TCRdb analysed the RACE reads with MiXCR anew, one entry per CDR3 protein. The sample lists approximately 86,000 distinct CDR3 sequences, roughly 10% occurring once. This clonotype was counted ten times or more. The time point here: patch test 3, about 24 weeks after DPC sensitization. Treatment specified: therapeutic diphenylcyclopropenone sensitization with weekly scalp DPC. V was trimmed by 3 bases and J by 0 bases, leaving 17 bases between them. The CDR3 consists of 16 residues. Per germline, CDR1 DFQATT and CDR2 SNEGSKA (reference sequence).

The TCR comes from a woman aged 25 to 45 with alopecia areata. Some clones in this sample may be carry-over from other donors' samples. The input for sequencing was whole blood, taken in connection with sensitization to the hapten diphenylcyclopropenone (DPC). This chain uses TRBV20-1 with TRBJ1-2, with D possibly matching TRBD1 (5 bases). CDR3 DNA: TGCAGTGCTAGCGGGTCGCCAGGGAGGGCTAACTATGGCTACACCTTC. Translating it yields CSASGSPGRANYGYTF.